This TCR beta chain was profiled in a study of Graves' ophthalmopathy and Graves' hyperthyroidism. There are many counts of this clonotype. V was cut by 2 bases and J by 4 bases, with 11 bases left in between. This CDR3 has 14 amino acids. CDR1 is SGHVS and CDR2 is FQNEAQ in the germline V gene. Beta-chain TCR CDR3 regions were amplified from RNA transcripts. The library came from an HTBI-primed first-round RT-PCR and a second-round multiplex PCR. Each CDR3 protein is one row after TCRdb ran MiXCR on the multiplex PCR reads. The table records 680,000 or so distinct CDR3 sequences, 22% of them present only once.

The source is a woman aged 18-29 years with stable Graves' hyperthyroidism. Some clones in this sample may be carry-over from other donors' samples. This chain connects TRBV7-8 to TRBJ2-5, with D unresolved. The sample taken for sequencing was peripheral blood. The CDR3 sequence: CASSLSSSGETQYF. DNA of the CDR3: TGTGCCAGCAGCTTATCATCCTCGGGAGAGACCCAGTACTTC.